The clone carrying this TCR beta chain was counted ten times or more. The antigen is unknown. In preparing bulk TCR libraries, previously described methods and listed TCR primers were used. TCRdb processed the PCR reads anew with MiXCR; each CDR3 protein has one entry. The sample has 100,000 or so distinct CDR3 sequences, 35% to 40% seen once. This specimen belongs to a study of molecular identifiers for immune sequencing clone quantification. At the level of the study: Naive CD8 cell RNA, from roughly 21,000 or 96,000 cells, was split five ways in replicates, with four sequenced. General study points: Highly expanded clone sizes could end up underestimated if a barcode were shared by identical TCR molecules.

The clonotype comes from a human donor in good health. Some libraries in this study had Jurkat cell RNA spiked in. The sample comprised naive CD8+ T cells from blood, with Jurkat cell RNA spiked in. Sample subset: FACS-sorted CD8+CD4-CCR7+CD45RA+ naive T cells.

The CDR3 spells CASSHPKLAGVADTQYF. For the CDR3, the DNA is TGTGCCAGCAGTCATCCAAAACTAGCGGGAGTCGCAGATACGCAGTATTTT. This chain uses TRBV14 with TRBJ2-3, with 11 positions matching TRBD2. Losses at the gene ends were 6 bases for V and 4 bases for J; bases not matched to a gene: 12. The CDR3 runs to 17 residues. Germline V gene sequence: CDR1 SGHDN, CDR2 FVKESK.